A selection of T cell receptor beta chains follows, all from one sample in a study of Tregs in tolerant kidney transplant recipients. Assay: immunoSEQ multiplex PCR; the TCRdb copy retains only in-frame clones and omits some. Of 50,000 to 80,000 clones in the sample, 95% to 98% were seen once. The material sequenced was Tregs from blood, taken before the transplant. These receptors all stem from a human donor who received a combined kidney and bone marrow transplant. The CDR3 runs from the conserved cysteine through the conserved F or W. A D gene is named only where the DNA matches it firmly. Expanded clones are given a class, and other clones once, few, many or no size at all.

DNA | CDR3 | V | D | J | size
TGTGCCAGTAGGAAGACAGGGGGCGTTAAGGTCCCACAGCCCCAGCATTTT | CASRKTGGVKVPQPQHF | TRBV19 | TRBD1 | TRBJ1-5 | NA
TGCGCCAGCAGCTCCGCGGGGGAGTGGAACACTGAAGCTTTCTTT | CASSSAGEWNTEAFF | TRBV5-1 | NA | TRBJ1-1 | NA
TGTGCCTGGAGTGTTGAGAGGAACTATGGCTACACCTTC | CAWSVERNYGYTF | TRBV30 | NA | TRBJ1-2 | NA
TGTGCCAGCAGTTTGCGGAAACCAATAAACTATGGCTACACCTTC | CASSLRKPINYGYTF | TRBV27 | NA | TRBJ1-2 | NA
TGTGCCAGCAGTTACTCACTCGACAGGGCAGCTTTCTTT | CASSYSLDRAAFF | TRBV6-6 | TRBD1 | TRBJ1-1 | NA
TGTGCCAGCACGGGAGGGGGGAGGCCCACTGAAGCTTTCTTT | CASTGGGRPTEAFF | TRBV11-3 | NA | TRBJ1-1 | NA
TGTGCCAGCAGCGCGGACATAACTGGAAACACCATATATTTT | CASSADITGNTIYF | TRBV9 | NA | TRBJ1-3 | NA
TGCGCCAGCAGCTATAGCGGGTTGATCACAGATACGCAGTATTTT | CASSYSGLITDTQYF | TRBV5-1 | TRBD2 | TRBJ2-3 | NA
TGTGCTAGTGGTTTAATCGAGGTCGGATCAGGGGGAGAGAGTTCTAATGAAAAACTGTTTTTT | CASGLIEVGSGGESSNEKLFF | TRBV12-5 | TRBD1 | TRBJ1-4 | once
TGTGCCAGCAGCGTAGGAGGCAACACCGGGGAGCTGTTTTTT | CASSVGGNTGELFF | TRBV9 | NA | TRBJ2-2 | NA
TGTGCCAGCAGCTACCAGGGGGCGAGCCAAGAGACCCAGTACTTC | CASSYQGASQETQYF | TRBV7-2 | TRBD1 | TRBJ2-5 | NA
TGTGCCAGCAGCCAAGATCGAGAGGGAGGCTATGGCTACACCTTC | CASSQDREGGYGYTF | TRBV4-2 | NA | TRBJ1-2 | NA
TGTGCCAGCATCAGACAGGGGGCGAATGGCTACACCTTC | CASIRQGANGYTF | TRBV5-4 | TRBD1 | TRBJ1-2 | NA
TGTGCTAGTGGATCGGGACAGGGGGAGGGCTACACCTTC | CASGSGQGEGYTF | TRBV12-5 | TRBD1 | TRBJ1-2 | NA
TGTGCCACTATTGGGACAGGGGACATGAACACTGAAGCTTTCTTT | CATIGTGDMNTEAFF | TRBV7-3 | TRBD1 | TRBJ1-1 | NA
TGCGCCAGCAGCTTGGATCCAGGGATGATAAGCTACTATGGCTACACCTTC | CASSLDPGMISYYGYTF | TRBV5-1 | NA | TRBJ1-2 | NA
TGCGCCAGCAGCCAAGGAACGGGGGGGCCGGGTACGCAGTATTTT | CASSQGTGGPGTQYF | TRBV4-3 | TRBD2 | TRBJ2-3 | NA
TGTGCCAGCAGCGTTTCCCCGGGACAGGGTTATCACGAGCAGTACTTC | CASSVSPGQGYHEQYF | TRBV9 | TRBD1 | TRBJ2-7 | NA
TGCGCCAACAGCCCATCTCCCGACAGGGAAGGGGGCTATGGCTACACCTTC | CANSPSPDREGGYGYTF | TRBV4-1 | TRBD1 | TRBJ1-2 | NA
TGTGCCAGCAGCCTTCGGGGCGGGAGAGGATCAGATACGCAGTATTTT | CASSLRGGRGSDTQYF | TRBV5-4 | TRBD2 | TRBJ2-3 | NA
TGCGCCAGCAGTTACCCGTTAAGTCTGGGCGATGAGCAGTTCTTC | CASSYPLSLGDEQFF | TRBV23-1 | NA | TRBJ2-1 | NA
TGTGCCAGCAGCTTGGTCGGCTACGAGCAGTACTTC | CASSLVGYEQYF | TRBV5-8 | NA | TRBJ2-7 | NA
TGTGCCAGCAGCCTCCTCCCTTTGGGGCTCGGCACTGAAGCTTTCTTT | CASSLLPLGLGTEAFF | TRBV7-3 | NA | TRBJ1-1 | NA
TGTGCCAGCAGTCCCCGGGACAGGGGAGGTTTAGGCTACACCTTC | CASSPRDRGGLGYTF | TRBV6-1 | TRBD1 | TRBJ1-2 | NA
TGTGCCAGCAGCTCCCGGACTCACGGCGATGAGCAGTTCTTC | CASSSRTHGDEQFF | TRBV9 | NA | TRBJ2-1 | NA
TGTGCCAGCAGTTACTCGAGCGAGACCCAGTACTTC | CASSYSSETQYF | TRBV6-6 | NA | TRBJ2-5 | NA
TGTGCCAGTAGGGACAGCTATAATTCACCCCTCCACTTT | CASRDSYNSPLHF | TRBV2 | TRBD1 | TRBJ1-6 | once
TGTGCCAGCAGTGAAGTACTGTCTGGGGCCAACGTCCTGACTTTC | CASSEVLSGANVLTF | TRBV6-1 | NA | TRBJ2-6 | NA